The present entry profiles one T cell receptor beta chain with its context. The data were taken from a study of blood T cell repertoires in COVID-19. Study details: Acute and convalescent COVID-19 specimens originated in the United States, Italy and Spain. PBMCs, B-cell-depleted T cells, or T cells were the source of the cDNA or gDNA that made up the material.

Authors' data handling: Reference gene primers were amplified, and this amplification served to estimate nucleated cell counts. Repertoires were generated with immunoSEQ multiplex PCR, while TCRdb's copy carries only in-frame clones and drops some. V and J calls plus clone size are reproduced from that table; the DNA served to infer D and trimming. Altogether around 70,000 clones are present, about 91% being singletons, with the ten largest covering 7.3%. With 2 bases removed from V and 0 bases from J, the gap between germline ends came to 14 bases. The germline V gene encodes CDR1 SGHNT and CDR2 YENEEA. This CDR3 has 16 residues.

The genes are TRBV11-3 and TRBJ2-7, with a possible D match to TRBD1 (6 bases). This TCR was recovered from a human donor in a cohort sampled during active COVID-19. Sequenced input: peripheral blood. The CDR3 reads CASSLKRGKSSYEQYF. The CDR3 nucleotides are TGTGCCAGCAGCTTAAAAAGGGGGAAATCCTCCTACGAGCAGTACTTC.